Presented here are 17 T cell receptor beta chains from one specimen sequenced in a study of shared clonotypes between healthy human individuals. Generated by immunoSEQ multiplex PCR, the TCRdb table keeps only in-frame clones and is missing some. In the table there are about 100,000 clones, around half of which are singletons. Sequencing was performed on PBMCs. The receptors derive from a woman in her thirties or forties in good health. Some clones in this sample may be carry-over from other donors' samples.

This clone has more than one count but fewer than ten. This chain joins TRBV6-5 and TRBJ2-7, with D tentatively TRBD2 (6 bases). V lost 7 bases and J 3 bases, leaving 19 bases between the germline ends. CDR1 and CDR2 from the germline V gene are MNHEY and SVGAGI. This CDR3 comprises 15 residues. CDR3: CASTPGVGALYEQYF. CDR3 in DNA: TGTGCCAGCACCCCGGGGGTAGGGGCTCTCTACGAGCAGTACTTC.

This clone has ten or more counts. The V call is TRBV5-8, the J call TRBJ2-1; 9 nucleotides agree with TRBD2. V shed 2 bases and J 5 bases; nucleotides not matched to a gene: 2. This CDR3 contains 14 residues. Looked up from germline, CDR1 is SGHTS and CDR2 is YDEGEE. CDR3 DNA sequence: TGTGCCAGCAGCTTACTAGCGGGCAACAATGAGCAGTTCTTC. Its protein is CASSLLAGNNEQFF.

CDR3 in amino acids: CSASSTEQYF. CDR3 coding DNA: TGCAGTGCTAGTTCGACAGAGCAGTACTTC. The chain uses TRBV20-1 and TRBJ2-7; no reliable D call. V lost 3 bases to trimming and J lost 7 bases, with 7 bases between them. The CDR3 contains 10 residues. The germline V gene encodes CDR1 DFQATT and CDR2 SNEGSKA (reference sequence).

In this sample, this clone turned up a few times. This chain links TRBV5-4 with TRBJ1-2; no reliable D call. The CDR3 has 11 residues. The V gene lost 0 bases and the J gene lost 8 bases, with 5 bases spanning the gap. Germline-derived CDR1 and CDR2 are SGHNT and YYREEE (reference sequence). The CDR3 sequence is CASSLGGGYTF. For the CDR3, the DNA is TGTGCCAGCAGCTTGGGTGGGGGCTACACCTTC.

This clone was observed a handful of times. A read error may be the cause here, since a much bigger clone is one base away. Other DNA sequences from this sample encode an identical CDR3 as well. The DNA for the CDR3 is TGTGCCTGGTCCCCGAGGACGCCTACCTACGAGCAGTACTTC. Amino acids: CAWSPRTPTYEQYF. The chain is built from TRBV30 and TRBJ2-5; D gene unclear. The J call is in doubt because the DNA end fits TRBJ2-7 better. The CDR3 totals 14 residues. Germline loops: CDR1 GTSNPN, CDR2 SVGIG (reference sequence).

This clone was seen ten or more times. V gene TRBV7-7 combines with J gene TRBJ2-2; D remains ambiguous. V lost 6 bases to trimming and J lost 4 bases, with 9 bases between them. Germline V gene sequence: CDR1 SSHAT, CDR2 FNYEAQ (reference sequence). There are 13 residues in the CDR3. CDR3 region: CASSPSFTGELFF. CDR3 nucleotides: TGTGCCAGCAGTCCCAGCTTCACCGGGGAGCTGTTTTTT.

Comment on this clone: A read error may account for a junction end that differs from germline. Other DNA sequences in this sample translate to the same CDR3. This chain uses TRBV29-1 with TRBJ2-2; D is perhaps TRBD1 or TRBD2 (5 bases each). This CDR3 comprises 14 residues. Germline V gene sequence: CDR1 SQVTM, CDR2 ANQGSEA. The CDR3 bases are TGCAGCGTTGAAATGGGGCATGACACCGGGGAGCTATTTTTT. It translates to CSVEMGHDTGELFF.

The J gene is TRBJ2-5, the V gene TRBV9, with a possible D match to TRBD1 (6 bases). The V and J ends lost 4 bases and 0 bases respectively, with 13 bases between them. CDR1 is SGDLS, CDR2 YYNGEE, per germline. This CDR3 has 15 residues. CDR3 sequence reads: CASSSTRGYQETQYF. The CDR3 coding sequence is TGTGCCAGCAGCTCAACTAGGGGGTACCAAGAGACCCAGTACTTC.

This clone was observed many times. The chain has TRBV6-4 and TRBJ1-2, with TRBD1 identical over 9 bases. CDR3 size: 15 residues. Germline V gene sequence: CDR1 MRHNA, CDR2 SNTAGT. After removal of 2 bases from V and 6 bases from J, the junction contained 7 bases not matched to a gene. The CDR3 loop reads CASSDTGQGMDGYTF. CDR3 DNA sequence: TGTGCCAGCAGTGACACCGGACAGGGGATGGATGGCTACACCTTC.

The gene calls are TRBV4-1 and TRBJ2-1; maybe TRBD2 (5 bases). Germline V CDR1 and CDR2: MGHRA, YSYEKL. This CDR3 is 15 amino acids long. Trimming took off 0 bases at V and 3 bases at J, with 9 bases between the two ends. CDR3 DNA: TGCGCCAGCAGCCAAGAGTTCGCGGGCTACAATGAGCAGTTCTTC. This gives the protein CASSQEFAGYNEQFF.

The chain employs TRBV19 and TRBJ2-7, with a possible D match to TRBD1 (6 bases). CDR1 is LNHDA and CDR2 is SQIVND in the germline V gene (reference sequence). The CDR3 has 15 residues. V lost 5 bases, J lost 0 bases, and 14 bases lay in between. The CDR3 reads CASSQGTPSSYEQYF. CDR3 in DNA: TGTGCCAGTAGTCAGGGGACACCCTCCTCCTACGAGCAGTACTTC.

The chain employs TRBV28 and TRBJ1-2; unclear D gene. The CDR3 has 14 amino acids. V was cut by 6 bases and J by 2 bases, with 13 bases left in between. From germline, CDR1 is MDHEN and CDR2 SYDVKM. The CDR3 bases are TGTGCCAGCAGCGAATATCCGGGAAACTATGGCTACACCTTC. It encodes CASSEYPGNYGYTF.

This clone was found a few times. This chain connects TRBV10-3 to TRBJ2-3; TRBD2 agrees at 7 bases. The CDR3 is 16 residues long. Germline V CDR1 and CDR2: ENHRY, SYGVKD. The J segment lost 2 bases and the V segment lost 5 bases, leaving 10 bases of the junction unmatched. The CDR3 spells CAISPSTSRNTDTQYF. CDR3 coding DNA: TGTGCCATCAGTCCTTCGACTAGCAGGAACACAGATACGCAGTATTTT.

The chain joins TRBV28 to TRBJ1-2; D is unresolved. There are 15 residues in the CDR3. With 0 bases removed from V and 3 bases from J, the gap between germline ends came to 11 bases. Germline V lookup: CDR1 MDHEN, CDR2 SYDVKM. Here the CDR3 reads CASSLWSGIYYGYTF. The CDR3, as DNA: TGTGCCAGCAGTTTATGGTCAGGAATTTACTATGGCTACACCTTC.

This clone was seen at least ten times. This chain joins TRBV9 and TRBJ2-3; TRBD1 matches 10 bases. Germline V gives CDR1 SGDLS, CDR2 YYNGEE. J lost 0 bases, V lost 4 bases, and 5 bases had no gene match. This CDR3 is 16 amino acids long. The CDR3 sequence: CASSRRTGGSTDTQYF. CDR3 nucleotides: TGTGCCAGCAGCAGACGGACAGGGGGAAGCACAGATACGCAGTATTTT.

A note on this clone: One junction end does not reproduce the germline sequence, and a read error may be involved. The CDR3 DNA sequence: TGCGCCAGCAGCCAAGAGCCGGTAGAACCAGCCTACAATGAGCGGTTCTTC. Translated, it gives CASSQEPVEPAYNERFF. The chain links TRBV4-3 to TRBJ2-1; no clear D. Germline V CDR1 and CDR2: LGHNA, YSLEER. This CDR3 region has 17 residues.

This clone was seen only a few times. The genes are TRBV7-2 and TRBJ2-5; TRBD2 matches 12 bases. The DNA end favors TRBJ2-7, so the J call may be wrong. Germline lookup yields CDR1 SGHTA and CDR2 FQGNSA. The CDR3 covers 15 residues. DNA of the CDR3: TGTGCCAGCAGCCTCGGACTAGCGGGATCCTACGAGCAGTACTTC. Its protein product is CASSLGLAGSYEQYF.